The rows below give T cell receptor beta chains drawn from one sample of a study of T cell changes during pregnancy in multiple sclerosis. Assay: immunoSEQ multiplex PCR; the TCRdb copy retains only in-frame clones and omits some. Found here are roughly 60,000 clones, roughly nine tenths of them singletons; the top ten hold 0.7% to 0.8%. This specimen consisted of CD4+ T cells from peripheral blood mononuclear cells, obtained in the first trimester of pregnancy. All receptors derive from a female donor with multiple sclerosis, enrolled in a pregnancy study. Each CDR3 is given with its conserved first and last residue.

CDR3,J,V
CASSFIVSEQFF,TRBJ2-1,TRBV7-2
CASSPRGLQGTEQPQHF,TRBJ1-5,TRBV5-1
CASSSQTGVFFSEAFF,TRBJ1-1,TRBV7-2
CASSPTQGATGELFF,TRBJ2-2,TRBV11-3
CAWRRGGTDTQYF,TRBJ2-3,TRBV5-5
CASSFGRGGLNEQFF,TRBJ2-1,TRBV5-6
CASSLAAQETQYF,TRBJ2-5,TRBV7-8
CASSLDRAGSPLHF,TRBJ1-6,TRBV11-2
CASSFNRVDGEQFF,TRBJ2-1,TRBV7-2
CASSGLPGLAGVETQYF,TRBJ2-5,TRBV7-2
CASSLGAGESPLHF,TRBJ1-6,TRBV11-2
CASTTTGGKESEAFF,TRBJ1-1,TRBV19
CASRLGGLGAQYQETQYF,TRBJ2-5,TRBV12-2
CASSMVQANYGYTF,TRBJ1-2,TRBV6-6
CASSKRFWGPGTGGVGNEQFF,TRBJ2-1,TRBV4-3
CASSWTSGVGDTQYF,TRBJ2-3,TRBV7-2
CASSTTLGQGLGTDTQYF,TRBJ2-3,TRBV7-9
CASSPQETGELFF,TRBJ2-2,TRBV7-6
CSVSQGAQNQPQHF,TRBJ1-5,TRBV29-1
CASSLDGGRETQYF,TRBJ2-5,TRBV11-3
CASSGAGAPLNEQFF,TRBJ2-1,TRBV11-2
CASSVGRGPFYGYTF,TRBJ1-2,TRBV9
CAWASGSASGANVLTF,TRBJ2-6,TRBV30
CASRNSGGNSYEQYF,TRBJ2-7,TRBV6-1
CASRPDRVVYGYTF,TRBJ1-2,TRBV12-2
CASSLPGGRSTEAFF,TRBJ1-1,TRBV11-2
CASSLREMENNEQFF,TRBJ2-1,TRBV5-1
CASSTSGGTSNEQFF,TRBJ2-1,TRBV19
CASSPDRTGGRETQYF,TRBJ2-5,TRBV18
CASSTTGDWQPQHF,TRBJ1-5,TRBV7-2
CASSLQGAQGEDTQYF,TRBJ2-3,TRBV5-4
CASSLMGRGGYTF,TRBJ1-2,TRBV5-4
CASSLEGPRDTIYF,TRBJ1-3,TRBV5-1
CASSSLGNTIYF,TRBJ1-3,TRBV5-6
CASSLGGLAGVVDTQYF,TRBJ2-3,TRBV7-9
CASSPQANTEAFF,TRBJ1-1,TRBV18
CASSIQGMANTEAFF,TRBJ1-1,TRBV19
CASTESNSNQPQHF,TRBJ1-5,TRBV19
CASSLASGQGVQTF,TRBJ1-2,TRBV7-2
CASSLGAYNEQFF,TRBJ2-1,TRBV7-2
CASSPQRVVDRGYTF,TRBJ1-2,TRBV18
CAISDGQRANYGYTF,TRBJ1-2,TRBV10-3
CASSLRTGSTGELFF,TRBJ2-2,TRBV7-2
CASSPLGGSSTDTQYF,TRBJ2-3,TRBV27
CASSLGGAGGPYNEQFF,TRBJ2-1,TRBV5-1
CASSVARLGLADTGELFF,TRBJ2-2,TRBV19
CASSPSGEETQYF,TRBJ2-5,TRBV2
CASSQLPGRLNTIYF,TRBJ1-3,TRBV4-3
CASSSVAGGNNEQFF,TRBJ2-1,TRBV27
CASSVDRVFDEQYF,TRBJ2-7,TRBV9
CASSLGTKISGANVLTF,TRBJ2-6,TRBV11-3